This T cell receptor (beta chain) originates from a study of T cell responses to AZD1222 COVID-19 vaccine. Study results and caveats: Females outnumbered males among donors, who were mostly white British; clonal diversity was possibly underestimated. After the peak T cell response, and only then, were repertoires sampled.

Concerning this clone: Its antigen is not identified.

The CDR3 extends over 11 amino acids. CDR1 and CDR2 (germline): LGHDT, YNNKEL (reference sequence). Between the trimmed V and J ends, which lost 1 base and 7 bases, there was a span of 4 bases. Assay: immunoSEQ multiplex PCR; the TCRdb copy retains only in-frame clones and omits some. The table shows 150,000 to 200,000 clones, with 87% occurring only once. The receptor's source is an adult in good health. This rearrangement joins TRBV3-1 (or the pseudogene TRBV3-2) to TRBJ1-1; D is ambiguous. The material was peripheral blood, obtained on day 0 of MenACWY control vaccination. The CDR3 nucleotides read TGTGCCAGCAGCCAAGGGGGTGAAGCTTTCTTT. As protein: CASSQGGEAFF.